What follows is one T cell receptor (beta chain) and its context. This sample was included in a study of blood T cell repertoires in COVID-19. Sequencing used immunoSEQ multiplex PCR; TCRdb keeps in-frame clones, though not all of them. The sample lists about 250,000 clones, about 86% occurring once. V was pared by 0 bases and J by 0 bases, with 14 bases between. Germline values: CDR1 GTSNPN, CDR2 SVGIG (reference sequence). This CDR3 is 17 amino acids long. The chain combines TRBV30 with TRBJ2-2; tentatively, D is TRBD1 (5 bases). The receptor was isolated from a man in his fifties or sixties with active or convalescent COVID-19. Source material: peripheral blood. This CDR3 reads CAWSVFGQGANTGELFF. The CDR3 DNA is TGTGCCTGGAGTGTATTTGGGCAGGGTGCGAACACCGGGGAGCTGTTTTTT.